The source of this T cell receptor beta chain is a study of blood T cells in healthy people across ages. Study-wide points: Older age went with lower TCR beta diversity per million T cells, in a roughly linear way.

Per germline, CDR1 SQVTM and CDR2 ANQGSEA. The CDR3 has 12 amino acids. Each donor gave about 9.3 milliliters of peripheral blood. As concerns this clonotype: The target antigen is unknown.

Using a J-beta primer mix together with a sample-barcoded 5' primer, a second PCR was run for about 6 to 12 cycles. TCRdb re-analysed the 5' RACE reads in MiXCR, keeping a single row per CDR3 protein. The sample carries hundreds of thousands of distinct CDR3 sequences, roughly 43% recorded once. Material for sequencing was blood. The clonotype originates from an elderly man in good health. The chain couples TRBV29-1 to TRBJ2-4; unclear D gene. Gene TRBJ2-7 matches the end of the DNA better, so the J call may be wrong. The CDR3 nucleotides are TGCAGCGTTGTCGGGCCGGACTACGAGCAGTACTTC. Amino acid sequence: CSVVGPDYEQYF.